Below, 7 T cell receptor beta chains from the same sample are listed, as sequenced in a study of T cell responses to AZD1222 COVID-19 vaccine. Only in-frame clones appear in the TCRdb table, and some are missing; sequencing was by immunoSEQ multiplex PCR. The sample consists of approximately 140,000 clones, just over 90% of them appearing once. The sample was peripheral blood, taken on day 0 of AZD1222 vaccination. These receptor sequences come from an adult in good health.

This sequence joins TRBV6-1 and TRBJ2-3; unclear D gene. Germline values: CDR1 MNHNS, CDR2 SASEGT. The CDR3 is 15 amino acids. The V end lost 2 bases, the J end lost 3 bases, and 12 bases lay between the germline ends. The CDR3 loop reads CASSESPVGTDTQYF. The CDR3 DNA reads as TGTGCCAGCAGTGAATCGCCGGTGGGGACAGATACGCAGTATTTT.

CDR3 nucleotide sequence: TGTGCCAGCAGTGACTCGTGGGGTCAGCCCCAGCATTTT. Translation: CASSDSWGQPQHF. The chain combines TRBV6-4 with TRBJ1-5; D remains ambiguous. This CDR3 is 13 amino acids long. Germline V gene sequence: CDR1 MRHNA, CDR2 SNTAGT. Trimming left V 0 bases short and J 6 bases short, with 6 bases between.

The chain is built from TRBV2 and TRBJ1-2; D unclear. CDR1 and CDR2 from the germline V gene are SNHLY and FYNNEI. The ends were cut back, 7 bases at V and 4 bases at J, with 16 bases in the middle. The CDR3 runs to 14 residues. DNA for the CDR3: TGTGCCAGCAAGGCCAACAGCCAGGCCTATGGCTACACCTTC. This codes for CASKANSQAYGYTF.

This chain links TRBV29-1 with TRBJ2-1; 9 nucleotides agree with TRBD2. Trimming cost V 6 bases and J 4 bases; bases outside gene matches: 10. This CDR3 comprises 15 residues. Germline V gene data show CDR1 as SQVTM and CDR2 as ANQGSEA. As DNA, the CDR3 is TGCAGCGTCTTACCAGCGGGGGGCCCGTACAATGAGCAGTTCTTC. This codes for CSVLPAGGPYNEQFF.

This sequence joins TRBV29-1 and TRBJ1-2; the match to TRBD1 covers 8 bases. Germline CDR1 SQVTM, CDR2 ANQGSEA. The trim removed 8 bases at V and 5 bases at J, leaving 13 bases unmatched. The CDR3 has 14 residues. The CDR3: CSSSFSGGGYGYTF. The CDR3 nucleotides are TGCAGCTCCTCTTTTTCAGGGGGCGGGTATGGCTACACCTTC.

V usage is TRBV5-5 and J usage is TRBJ2-7, with TRBD2 identical over 7 bases. The CDR3 is 14 residues long. Germline CDR1 is SGHKS and CDR2 is YYEKEE (reference sequence). V lost 4 bases to trimming and J lost 5 bases; unmatched junction nucleotides: 9. CDR3 region: CASSLWGGRDEQYF. For the CDR3, the DNA is TGTGCCAGCAGCCTATGGGGGGGACGGGACGAGCAGTACTTC.

J is TRBJ2-7 and V is TRBV11-2; 9 bases are a match to TRBD1. Germline V gene lookup returns CDR1 SGHAT and CDR2 FQNNGV. The ends lost 4 bases at V and 4 bases at J; junction bases unmatched: 8. The CDR3 consists of 15 residues. CDR3 DNA: TGTGCCAGCAGCTACAACCCGGGACAGGGTTACGAGCAGTACTTC. It yields the protein CASSYNPGQGYEQYF.